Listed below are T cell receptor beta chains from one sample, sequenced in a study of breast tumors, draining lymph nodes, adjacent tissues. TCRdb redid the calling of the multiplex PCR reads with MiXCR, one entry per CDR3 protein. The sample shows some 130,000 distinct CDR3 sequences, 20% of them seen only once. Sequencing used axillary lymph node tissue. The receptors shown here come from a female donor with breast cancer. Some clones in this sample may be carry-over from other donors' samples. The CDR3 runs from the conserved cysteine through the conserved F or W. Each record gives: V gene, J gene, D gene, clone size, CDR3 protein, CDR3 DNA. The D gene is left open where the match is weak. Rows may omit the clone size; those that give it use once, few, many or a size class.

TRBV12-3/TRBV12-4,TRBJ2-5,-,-,CASSFRRTGGGREETQYF,TGTGCCAGCAGTTTCAGGCGGACAGGTGGGGGGAGAGAAGAGACCCAGTACTTC
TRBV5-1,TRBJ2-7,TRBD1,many,CASSLEGQGYEQYF,TGCGCCAGCAGCTTGGAGGGACAGGGTTACGAGCAGTACTTC
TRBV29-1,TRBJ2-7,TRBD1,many,CSVQDRVHEQYF,TGCAGCGTCCAGGACAGGGTCCACGAGCAGTACTTC
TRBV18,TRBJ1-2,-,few,CASSRRLTTLANYGYSF,TGTGCCAGCTCACGGCGACTGACGACCTTAGCTAACTATGGCTACTCCTTC
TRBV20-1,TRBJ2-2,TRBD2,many,CSASGGRGTGELFF,TGCAGTGCCAGCGGGGGAAGAGGAACCGGGGAGCTGTTTTTT
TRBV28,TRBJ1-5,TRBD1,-,CASSLTTGRLGQPQHF,TGTGCCAGCAGTTTAACGACAGGGCGGCTAGGGCAGCCCCAGCATTTT
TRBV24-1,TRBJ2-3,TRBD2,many,CATSRGRAVTDTQYF,TGTGCCACCAGCCGGGGGAGGGCCGTAACAGATACGCAGTATTTT
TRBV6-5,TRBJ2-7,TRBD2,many,CASRASGRANEQYF,TGTGCCAGCAGAGCTAGCGGGAGGGCCAACGAGCAGTACTTC
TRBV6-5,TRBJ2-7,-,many,CASSYGVSSYEQYF,TGTGCCAGCAGTTACGGCGTCAGCTCCTACGAGCAGTACTTC
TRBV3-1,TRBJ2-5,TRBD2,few,CASSHRLAGGQQETQYF,TGTGCCAGCAGCCATCGACTAGCGGGGGGCCAACAAGAGACCCAGTACTTC
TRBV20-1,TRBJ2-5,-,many,CSASRQVGETQYF,TGCAGTGCTAGTCGACAGGTTGGGGAGACCCAGTACTTC
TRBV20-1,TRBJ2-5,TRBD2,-,CSAYKSGGAQETQYF,TGCAGTGCTTACAAAAGCGGGGGGGCCCAAGAGACCCAGTACTTC
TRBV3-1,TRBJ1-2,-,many,CASSQFTGTNYGYTF,TGTGCCAGCAGCCAATTCACAGGGACTAACTATGGCTACACCTTC
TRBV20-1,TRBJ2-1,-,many,CSARRAVSSYNEQFF,TGCAGTGCTAGGAGGGCGGTTAGCTCCTACAATGAGCAGTTCTTC
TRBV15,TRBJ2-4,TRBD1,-,CATSRDLGTGKNIQYF,TGTGCCACCAGCAGAGATCTTGGGACAGGGAAAAACATTCAGTACTTC
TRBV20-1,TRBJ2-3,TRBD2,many,CSATDLAGAADTQYF,TGCAGTGCTACCGATTTAGCGGGGGCTGCAGATACGCAGTATTTT
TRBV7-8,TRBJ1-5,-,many,CASSLGGGVGNQPQHF,TGTGCCAGCAGCTTAGGGGGGGGCGTCGGCAATCAGCCCCAGCATTTT
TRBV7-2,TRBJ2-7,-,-,CASSPRGSYEQYF,TGTGCCAGCAGCCCACGGGGCTCCTACGAGCAGTACTTC
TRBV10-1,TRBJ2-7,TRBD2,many,CASSPGLADYEQYF,TGCGCCAGCAGTCCCGGACTAGCGGACTACGAGCAGTACTTC
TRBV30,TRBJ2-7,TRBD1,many,CAWTRTGTAYEQYF,TGTGCCTGGACCCGGACAGGGACAGCCTACGAGCAGTACTTC
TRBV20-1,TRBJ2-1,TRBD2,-,CSARDLARTSGNNEQFF,TGCAGTGCTAGAGATCTGGCGAGGACTAGCGGAAACAATGAGCAGTTCTTC
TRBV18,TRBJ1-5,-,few,CASSPQGTNNQPQHF,TGTGCCAGCTCACCACAGGGGACGAACAATCAGCCCCAGCATTTT
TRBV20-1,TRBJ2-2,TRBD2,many,CSARRRSGGANGELFF,TGCAGTGCTAGACGGCGGAGCGGGGGGGCTAACGGGGAGCTGTTTTTT
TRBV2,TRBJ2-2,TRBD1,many,CASSGQGTGELFF,TGTGCCAGCTCGGGACAGGGGACCGGGGAGCTGTTTTTT
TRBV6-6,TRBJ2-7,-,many,CASSASYEQYF,TGTGCCAGCAGTGCCTCCTACGAGCAGTACTTC